Below, one T cell receptor beta chain is given with its context. The antigen is not known. The entry originates in a study of T cells in tuberculosis. In the study overall: Within 7 days of starting treatment, or before, PBMC were stored. Study conclusions and caveats: Active tuberculosis alpha repertoires lay closer to GMM-specific TCRs than controls'.

TCRdb's copy holds only in-frame clones and misses some; the assay was immunoSEQ multiplex PCR. The sample lists about 33,000 clones, roughly nine tenths occurring once. As for time point: new active TB diagnosis, blood taken before or within 7 days of starting treatment. Each patient had positive sputum smear microscopy and/or positive culture. Germline CDR1 and CDR2: KGHSH and LQKENI. The length of the CDR3 is 15 residues. J was trimmed by 8 bases and V by 1 base; bases with no gene match: 10. The sequencing here drew on PBMCs, taken at tuberculosis diagnosis. The chain links TRBV18 to TRBJ1-1; the match to TRBD1 covers 7 bases. The sequence derives from an adult with tuberculosis. Some clones in this sample may be carry-over from other donors' samples. The chain's CDR3 is CASSPQVGGIDEAFF. The CDR3 DNA reads as TGTGCCAGCTCACCACAAGTAGGGGGCATAGACGAAGCTTTCTTT.